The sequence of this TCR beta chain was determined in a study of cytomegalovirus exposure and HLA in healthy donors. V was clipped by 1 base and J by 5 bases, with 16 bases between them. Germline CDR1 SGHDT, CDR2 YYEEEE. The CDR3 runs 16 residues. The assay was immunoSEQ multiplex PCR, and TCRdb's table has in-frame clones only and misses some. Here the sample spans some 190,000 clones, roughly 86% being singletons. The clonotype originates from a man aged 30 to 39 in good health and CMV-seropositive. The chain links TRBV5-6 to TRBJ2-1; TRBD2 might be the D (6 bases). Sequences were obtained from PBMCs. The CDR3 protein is CASSLRPGSGNNEQFF. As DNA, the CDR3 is TGTGCCAGCAGCTTGAGGCCGGGTAGCGGAAACAATGAGCAGTTCTTC.